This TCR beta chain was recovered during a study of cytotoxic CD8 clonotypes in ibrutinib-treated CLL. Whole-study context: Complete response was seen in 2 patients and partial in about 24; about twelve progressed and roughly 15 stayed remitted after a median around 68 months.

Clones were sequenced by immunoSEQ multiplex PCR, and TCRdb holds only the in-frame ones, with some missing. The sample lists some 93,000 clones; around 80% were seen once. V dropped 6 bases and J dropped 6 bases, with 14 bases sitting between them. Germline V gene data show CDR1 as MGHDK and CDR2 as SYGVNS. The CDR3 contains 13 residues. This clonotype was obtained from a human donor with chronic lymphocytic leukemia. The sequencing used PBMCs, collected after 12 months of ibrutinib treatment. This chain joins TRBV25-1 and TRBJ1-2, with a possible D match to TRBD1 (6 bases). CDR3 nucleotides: TGTGCCAGCAGATCGACAGGTTTTAATGGCTACACCTTC. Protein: CASRSTGFNGYTF.